The rows below give T cell receptor beta chains drawn from one sample of a study of cytomegalovirus exposure and HLA in healthy donors. TCRdb's table, derived via immunoSEQ multiplex PCR, lists solely in-frame clones and lacks some. Of about 130,000 clones listed, roughly nine tenths are singletons. Sequencing was carried out using PBMCs. The receptors come from a woman between 18 and 30 years old in good health and CMV-seropositive. The CDR3 runs from the conserved cysteine through the conserved F or W. The D gene is left open where the match is weak. Clone size, where shown, is once, few, many, or a class for clones that have expanded.

v_gene	abundance	d_gene	j_gene	CDR3aa	CDR3nt
TRBV7-2	.	TRBD1	TRBJ1-2	CASSLGTGTNYGYTF	TGTGCCAGCAGCTTAGGGACAGGGACTAACTATGGCTACACCTTC
TRBV6-1	.	.	TRBJ2-3	CASRPGHRAADTQYF	TGTGCCAGCAGGCCGGGACATAGGGCCGCAGATACGCAGTATTTT
TRBV7-9	.	.	TRBJ2-5	CASSLGAGKMTQYF	TGTGCCAGCAGCTTAGGGGCAGGGAAGATGACCCAGTACTTC
TRBV18	.	TRBD1	TRBJ2-7	CASSPISPGGQGLREQYF	TGTGCCAGCTCACCGATCTCCCCCGGGGGACAGGGGTTGAGGGAGCAGTACTTC
TRBV18	.	.	TRBJ1-1	CASSPREGNTEAFF	TGTGCCAGCTCACCACGAGAGGGGAACACTGAAGCTTTCTTT
TRBV7-2	.	.	TRBJ1-5	CASTLGRNQPQHF	TGTGCCAGCACCTTGGGGAGGAATCAGCCCCAGCATTTT
TRBV29-1	.	TRBD1	TRBJ1-5	CSVGVLQDRGDDQPQHF	TGCAGCGTTGGGGTGTTGCAGGACAGGGGTGACGATCAGCCCCAGCATTTT
TRBV5-6	.	TRBD1	TRBJ1-1	CASRGTENTEAFF	TGTGCCAGCAGAGGGACAGAGAACACTGAAGCTTTCTTT
TRBV5-4	.	.	TRBJ1-2	CASSFLENYGYTF	TGTGCCAGCAGCTTTCTAGAGAACTATGGCTACACCTTC
TRBV27	.	TRBD1	TRBJ2-1	CASSLLGTGTYNEQFF	TGTGCCAGCAGTCTTCTAGGGACAGGGACCTACAATGAGCAGTTCTTC
TRBV19	.	TRBD2	TRBJ2-5	CASSLGTSGYQETQYF	TGTGCCAGTAGCCTAGGGACTAGCGGGTATCAAGAGACCCAGTACTTC
TRBV7-9	.	.	TRBJ2-1	CASSGDGLSYNEQFF	TGTGCCAGCAGCGGAGACGGCCTCTCCTACAATGAGCAGTTCTTC
TRBV7-6	.	TRBD1	TRBJ1-2	CASSFDDREGYGYTF	TGTGCCAGCAGCTTCGACGACAGGGAAGGATATGGCTACACCTTC
TRBV6-6	.	.	TRBJ2-3	CASRDRISTDTQYF	TGTGCCAGCAGAGATAGAATTAGCACAGATACGCAGTATTTT
TRBV6-5	once	TRBD2	TRBJ2-5	CASSYSASGGRETQYF	TGTGCCAGCAGTTACTCGGCGAGCGGGGGAAGAGAGACCCAGTACTTC
TRBV6-5	.	.	TRBJ2-6	CASSSPHSGANVLTF	TGTGCCAGCAGTTCCCCCCACTCTGGGGCCAACGTCCTGACTTTC
TRBV11-3	.	TRBD1	TRBJ1-5	CASSSEGQGTCQPQHF	TGTGCCAGCAGCTCAGAGGGACAGGGGACATGTCAGCCCCAGCATTTT
TRBV7-6	.	.	TRBJ2-3	CASSLAWAGSTDTQYF	TGTGCCAGCAGCTTAGCCTGGGCAGGGAGCACAGATACGCAGTATTTT
TRBV6-1	.	.	TRBJ2-2	CASREGASGELFF	TGTGCCAGCAGGGAAGGGGCCAGCGGGGAGCTGTTTTTT
TRBV14	.	TRBD1	TRBJ1-2	CASSQGAGTGSYGYTF	TGTGCCAGCAGCCAAGGAGCTGGGACAGGGAGCTATGGCTACACCTTC
TRBV6-6	.	.	TRBJ2-7	CASSYGQRDYEQYF	TGTGCCAGCAGTTACGGACAGAGGGACTACGAGCAGTACTTC
TRBV5-5	.	.	TRBJ2-7	CASSSYSGQSLSPYYEQYF	TGTGCCAGCAGCTCGTACTCCGGACAGTCCCTAAGCCCATACTACGAGCAGTACTTC
TRBV7-9	.	.	TRBJ2-1	CASSPPSHEQFF	TGTGCCAGCAGCCCCCCGTCCCATGAGCAGTTCTTC
TRBV19	.	.	TRBJ2-7	CASSIRAGEQYF	TGTGCCAGTAGTATCCGCGCGGGAGAGCAGTACTTC
TRBV7-2	.	.	TRBJ1-5	CASSHSYSNQPQHF	TGTGCCAGCAGCCACTCTTATAGCAATCAGCCCCAGCATTTT
TRBV6-5	.	.	TRBJ1-4	CASSYSQGGTKLFF	TGTGCCAGCAGTTACTCACAGGGTGGGACAAAACTGTTTTTT
TRBV30	.	.	TRBJ1-2	CAWLRPRVGSGYTF	TGTGCCTGGCTCCGGCCACGGGTAGGATCTGGCTACACCTTC
TRBV7-2	.	TRBD1	TRBJ1-2	CASRPMTGRGYTF	TGTGCCAGCAGACCGATGACAGGGCGGGGCTACACCTTC
TRBV30	.	.	TRBJ2-1	CAWRRGGLGNEQFF	TGTGCCTGGAGGCGCGGGGGCTTAGGGAATGAGCAGTTCTTC
TRBV7-2	.	.	TRBJ2-2	CASSLRRGTGELFF	TGTGCCAGCAGCTTACGCAGGGGCACCGGGGAGCTGTTTTTT
TRBV7-8	once	TRBD1	TRBJ2-7	CASSPGVSSGQGLYEQYF	TGTGCCAGCAGCCCAGGAGTCTCATCGGGACAGGGACTCTACGAGCAGTACTTC
TRBV2	once	TRBD2	TRBJ2-3	CASSISGGPSTDTQYF	TGTGCCAGCAGCATTAGCGGGGGACCTAGCACAGATACGCAGTATTTT
TRBV28	.	.	TRBJ2-5	CASSEETQYF	TGTGCCAGCAGCGAAGAGACCCAGTACTTC
TRBV28	few	.	TRBJ2-5	CASSLRVVQETQYF	TGTGCCAGCAGTTTACGCGTGGTGCAAGAGACCCAGTACTTC
TRBV6-6	.	TRBD1	TRBJ1-4	CASSLQGGEKLFF	TGTGCCAGCAGCCTACAGGGGGGTGAAAAACTGTTTTTT
TRBV27	.	TRBD1	TRBJ1-3	CASSSQGVSGNTIYF	TGTGCCAGCTCGTCACAGGGGGTTTCTGGAAACACCATATATTTT
TRBV12-5	.	TRBD1	TRBJ1-2	CASGFQDRGAYYGYTF	TGTGCTAGTGGTTTTCAGGACAGGGGGGCTTACTATGGCTACACCTTC
TRBV19	few	.	TRBJ1-5	CASKQGYNQPQHF	TGTGCCAGTAAACAGGGTTACAATCAGCCCCAGCATTTT
TRBV5-4	few	.	TRBJ1-2	CASSAKTLNYGYTF	TGTGCCAGCAGCGCTAAGACACTTAACTATGGCTACACCTTC
TRBV7-3	.	TRBD1	TRBJ2-7	CASSLAGGYEQYF	TGTGCCAGCAGCTTAGCAGGGGGCTACGAGCAGTACTTC
TRBV19	.	.	TRBJ1-1	CASLDDNTEAFF	TGTGCCAGTCTAGACGATAACACTGAAGCTTTCTTT
TRBV10-3	.	.	TRBJ1-5	CAISGEGGQPQHF	TGTGCCATCAGTGGGGAGGGAGGCCAGCCCCAGCATTTT
TRBV19	.	TRBD1	TRBJ1-5	CASSQGTGYQPQHF	TGTGCCAGTAGCCAGGGGACAGGTTATCAGCCCCAGCATTTT
TRBV4-2	.	.	TRBJ1-2	CASSQNNRETYGYTF	TGTGCCAGCAGCCAAAACAACAGGGAAACCTATGGCTACACCTTC
TRBV7-9	.	.	TRBJ1-1	CASQNDLAGAWNTEAFF	TGTGCCAGCCAAAACGACCTGGCAGGGGCTTGGAACACTGAAGCTTTCTTT
TRBV28	.	.	TRBJ1-2	CASSHAWGPARGYTF	TGTGCCAGCAGCCACGCCTGGGGCCCGGCACGCGGCTACACCTTC
TRBV7-8	few	TRBD1	TRBJ2-7	CASSLAGTGLYEQYF	TGTGCCAGCAGCTTAGCCGGGACAGGACTGTACGAGCAGTACTTC
TRBV7-2	.	.	TRBJ1-2	CASSLEQGTGGYTF	TGTGCCAGCAGCTTAGAACAGGGCACTGGTGGCTACACCTTC
TRBV7-2	.	.	TRBJ1-1	CASSLTAGKNTEAFF	TGTGCCAGCAGCTTAACGGCGGGAAAGAACACTGAAGCTTTCTTT
TRBV7-3	.	TRBD2	TRBJ2-5	CASSLSGGASETQYF	TGTGCCAGCAGCTTAAGCGGGGGGGCCTCGGAGACCCAGTACTTC
TRBV28	.	.	TRBJ1-5	CASSFFASVEPQHF	TGTGCCAGCAGTTTTTTTGCTTCAGTGGAGCCCCAGCATTTT
TRBV27	.	.	TRBJ2-7	CASSLGGGTYEQYF	TGTGCCAGCAGCCTAGGTGGGGGGACCTACGAGCAGTACTTC
TRBV7-2	.	TRBD2	TRBJ2-2	CASRPSGGIFGELFF	TGTGCCAGCAGACCGAGCGGGGGAATTTTCGGGGAGCTGTTTTTT
TRBV27	.	.	TRBJ2-7	CASSSYYEQYF	TGTGCCAGCAGTTCCTACTACGAGCAGTACTTC
TRBV20-1	once	.	TRBJ2-5	CSARQQETQYF	TGCAGTGCTAGACAGCAAGAGACCCAGTACTTC